Listed here are 27 T cell receptor beta chains from one sample, sequenced in a study of blood T cell repertoires in COVID-19. Only in-frame clones appear in the TCRdb table, and some are missing; sequencing was by immunoSEQ multiplex PCR. The repertoire holds 43,000 or so clones, approximately 90% seen once, with around 8.2% in the top ten. Sequencing was carried out using peripheral blood. All receptors derive from a man aged 60-69 years with active COVID-19.

The chain combines TRBV5-1 with TRBJ2-7; tentatively, D is TRBD1 (6 bases). The CDR3 runs 12 residues. Germline V gene lookup returns CDR1 SGHRS and CDR2 YFSETQ. V was shortened by 4 bases and J by 2 bases, with 7 bases between the two germline ends. The CDR3 DNA follows: TGCGCCAGCAGCCAGGGGACCTACGAGCAGTACTTC. As protein: CASSQGTYEQYF. The variable domain in full, completed from reference TRBV5-1 and TRBJ2-7, reads KAGVTQTPRYLIKTRGQQVTLSCSPISGHRSVSWYQQTPGQGLQFLFEYFSETQRNKGNFPGRFSGRQFSNSRSEMNVSTLELGDSALYLCASSQGTYEQYFGPGTRLTVT.

The chain combines TRBV6-5 with TRBJ1-2, with TRBD1 matching over 7 bases. J lost 4 bases, V lost 11 bases, and 7 bases had no gene match. CDR1 and CDR2 (germline): MNHEY, SVGAGI. This CDR3 contains 12 residues. The CDR3 region is CAVNRGGYGYTF. In DNA form, the CDR3 reads TGTGCCGTCAACAGGGGCGGCTATGGCTACACCTTC.

This chain links TRBV9 with TRBJ2-1; 12 bases fit TRBD2. CDR1 and CDR2 (germline): SGDLS, YYNGEE. The CDR3 has 19 residues. V lost 0 bases to trimming and J lost 7 bases; unmatched junction nucleotides: 14. In DNA, the CDR3 is TGTGCCAGCAGCGTAGGGCTAGCGGGAGGGGCATCATCATCGAATGAGCAGTTCTTC. This codes for CASSVGLAGGASSSNEQFF.

The V call is TRBV4-1, the J call TRBJ2-7, with 8 bases lining up with TRBD2. Germline V gene sequence: CDR1 MGHRA, CDR2 YSYEKL. The CDR3 runs to 14 residues. Losses at the gene ends were 4 bases for V and 1 base for J; bases not matched to a gene: 3. This chain's CDR3 is CASSLLAGSYEQYF. The CDR3 nucleotides are TGCGCCAGCAGCCTATTAGCGGGGTCCTACGAGCAGTACTTC.

V usage is TRBV6-5 and J usage is TRBJ1-6; D gene ambiguous. The CDR3 covers 12 residues. CDR1 MNHEY and CDR2 SVGAGI come from the germline V gene. With 2 bases removed from V and 7 bases from J, the gap between germline ends came to 3 bases. CDR3 protein: CASSYPNSPLHF. The CDR3 coding sequence is TGTGCCAGCAGTTACCCGAATTCACCCCTCCACTTT.

The chain links TRBV13 to TRBJ2-7, with 12 bases fitting TRBD2. Trimming cost V 5 bases and J 2 bases; bases outside gene matches: 7. Germline assignment: CDR1 PRHDT and CDR2 FYEKMQ (reference sequence). The CDR3 consists of 16 residues. The CDR3 DNA sequence: TGTGCCAGCAGCCCCGGGACTAGCGGGTTCCCCTACGAGCAGTACTTC. Translated, it gives CASSPGTSGFPYEQYF.

In its sample, this clone ranks as medium-sized. The V gene is TRBV4-1, the J gene TRBJ2-2, with 8 bases fitting TRBD2. There are 16 residues in the CDR3. The V gene end was trimmed by 3 bases and the J gene end by 4 bases; junction bases not matched to a gene: 7. Germline CDR1 is MGHRA and CDR2 is YSYEKL. CDR3 coding DNA: TGCGCCAGCAGCCACCCTAGCGGGTTAGGCACCGGGGAGCTGTTTTTT. It is translated as CASSHPSGLGTGELFF.

The CDR3 bases are TGTGCCAGCAGCCCGGGACAGGGGGAAGCAGATACGCAGTATTTT. Amino acids: CASSPGQGEADTQYF. The chain carries TRBV7-9 and TRBJ2-3; 11 bases are a match to TRBD1. The CDR3 is 15 residues long. V lost 5 bases, J lost 4 bases, and 5 bases stayed unmatched. CDR1 and CDR2 (germline): SEHNR, FQNEAQ (reference sequence).

A few counts support this clone. The rearrangement uses TRBV11-2 and TRBJ2-1; 10 nucleotides align to TRBD2. CDR1 SGHAT and CDR2 FQNNGV come from the germline V gene. The CDR3 length is 17 residues. V dropped 5 bases and J dropped 8; count of bases not matched to a gene: 15. For the CDR3, the DNA is TGTGCCAGCAGCCCCCGGGGTGGAGCGGGAGGGCCCCATGAGCAGTTCTTC. Translating it yields CASSPRGGAGGPHEQFF.

The rearrangement links TRBV5-6 to TRBJ2-7; D perhaps matches TRBD2 (7 bases). Between the trimmed V and J ends, which lost 2 bases and 4 bases, there was a span of 13 bases. The CDR3 consists of 14 residues. The germline gives CDR1 SGHDT, CDR2 YYEEEE. CDR3 region: CASSLWGGGYEQYF. DNA for the CDR3: TGTGCCAGCAGCTTATGGGGAGGGGGATACGAGCAGTACTTC.

The chain couples TRBV19 to TRBJ2-2; possible D gene TRBD2, 6 bases. Between the trimmed V and J ends, which lost 5 bases and 6 bases, there was a span of 13 bases. CDR3 length equals 14 residues. Germline lookup yields CDR1 LNHDA and CDR2 SQIVND (reference sequence). CDR3 coding DNA: TGTGCCAGTAGTCGGGACTTTCTGTCCGGGGAGCTGTTTTTT. It translates to CASSRDFLSGELFF.

In its sample, this clone was seen once. The V call is TRBV3-1 (or the pseudogene TRBV3-2), the J call TRBJ1-5; the D is unclear. Germline assignment: CDR1 LGHDT and CDR2 YNNKEL (reference sequence). V was shortened by 0 bases and J by 11 bases, with 14 bases between the two germline ends. The CDR3 consists of 14 residues. The CDR3 nucleotides are TGTGCCAGCAGCCAAGATGGGTCGGGATCAGCCCAGCATTTT. Translating gives CASSQDGSGSAQHF.

The V and J genes are TRBV7-3 and TRBJ2-3, with 10 bases that match TRBD2. The germline gives CDR1 SGHTA, CDR2 FQGTGA. The V gene end was trimmed by 5 bases and the J gene end by 5 bases; junction bases not matched to a gene: 4. This CDR3 is built from 14 residues. CDR3 sequence reads: CASSPLAGIDTQYF. DNA of the CDR3: TGTGCCAGCAGCCCACTAGCGGGGATAGATACGCAGTATTTT.

V gene TRBV14 combines with J gene TRBJ2-1; a possible D gene is TRBD1 (5 bases). V was shortened by 5 bases and J by 13 bases, with 18 bases between the two germline ends. The CDR3 extends over 13 amino acids. Looked up from germline, CDR1 is SGHDN and CDR2 is FVKESK. CDR3 loop: CASSVTGSAPQFF. In nucleotides, the CDR3 is TGTGCCAGCAGCGTAACAGGTTCGGCTCCCCAGTTCTTC.

This clone was picked up a small number of times. V usage is TRBV5-5 and J usage is TRBJ2-3; 10 bases match TRBD1. J was trimmed by 4 bases and V by 5 bases; bases with no gene match: 7. The germline CDR1 and CDR2 sequences are SGHKS and YYEKEE (reference sequence). This CDR3 has 15 residues. CDR3 sequence: CASSSDRGRSDTQYF. DNA of the CDR3: TGTGCCAGCAGTTCCGACAGGGGGCGCTCAGATACGCAGTATTTT.

This clone has just a few counts. The V call is TRBV7-9, the J call TRBJ2-7, with 7 bases fitting TRBD2. The CDR3 has 14 amino acids. Looked up from germline, CDR1 is SEHNR and CDR2 is FQNEAQ (reference sequence). Trimming removed 5 bases from V and 4 bases from J; junction bases left unmatched: 8. CDR3 DNA: TGTGCCAGCAGCCGCCCGGGGGGAACTTACGAGCAGTACTTC. It translates to CASSRPGGTYEQYF.

The chain combines TRBV12-5 with TRBJ1-2; 8 bases are shared with TRBD1. The CDR3 totals 17 residues. Trimming cost V 2 bases and J 8 bases; bases outside gene matches: 16. Germline loops: CDR1 LGHNT, CDR2 FRNRAP. Written as DNA, the CDR3 is TGTGCTAGTGGTTTGCCTACTAGAGCCGGGACAGGAGGGGGCTACACCTTC. This translates into CASGLPTRAGTGGGYTF. Drawing the rest from reference TRBV12-5 and TRBJ1-2, the complete variable domain is DARVTQTPRHKVTEMGQEVTMRCQPILGHNTVFWYRQTMMQGLELLAYFRNRAPLDDSGMPKDRFSAEMPDATLATLKIQPSEPRDSAVYFCASGLPTRAGTGGGYTFGSGTRLTVV.

A single count supports this clone. The chain uses TRBV28 and TRBJ2-1; 12 bases are shared with TRBD2. From germline, CDR1 is MDHEN and CDR2 SYDVKM. After removal of 10 bases from V and 8 bases from J, the junction contained 9 bases not matched to a gene. The CDR3 is made up of 14 amino acids. CDR3 bases: TGTGCCACCACGAGACTAGCGGGAGTCCATGAGCAGTTCTTC. Translation: CATTRLAGVHEQFF.

This chain joins TRBV4-1 and TRBJ2-3, with 10 bases fitting TRBD2. Germline CDR1 reads MGHRA; CDR2 reads YSYEKL. This CDR3 has 17 amino acids. The V segment lost 0 bases and the J segment 5 bases; nucleotides outside the gene matches: 8. The CDR3 loop is CASSQESSGRAKDTQYF. For the CDR3, the DNA is TGCGCCAGCAGCCAAGAGTCGAGCGGGAGGGCCAAAGATACGCAGTATTTT.

A single count supports this clone. The rearrangement joins TRBV21-1 to TRBJ2-5; no DNA check was done on the table's D call, TRBD1. TRBV21-1 represents a pseudogene. The CDR3 contains 15 residues. CDR3 sequence: CASSFPKTVKETQYF. The CDR3 coding sequence is TGTGCCAGCAGCTTTCCTAAGACAGTGAAAGAGACCCAGTACTTC.

Details on this clone: The junction differs from germline at one of its ends, possibly a read error. The J gene is TRBJ1-5, the V gene TRBV19; maybe TRBD1 (5 bases). This CDR3 is 14 amino acids long. CDR1 and CDR2 (germline): LNHDA, SQIVND (reference sequence). The CDR3 DNA follows: TGCGCCAGTAGCTGGGGGGAACTTAATCAGCCCCAGCATTTT. Translating gives CASSWGELNQPQHF.

This chain connects TRBV9 to TRBJ2-3; perhaps TRBD1 as D (6 bases). Trimming took off 4 bases at V and 0 bases at J, with 21 bases between the two ends. Germline CDR1 reads SGDLS; CDR2 reads YYNGEE. The CDR3 has 18 amino acids. This CDR3 is CASSYQTGGPPSTDTQYF. The CDR3 coding sequence is TGTGCCAGCAGCTACCAAACTGGGGGCCCCCCCAGCACAGATACGCAGTATTTT.

As to this clone: A junction end diverges from the germline sequence, so it may reflect a read error. The chain carries TRBV3-1 (or the pseudogene TRBV3-2) and TRBJ2-7; the match to TRBD1 covers 7 bases. This CDR3 has 12 residues. Germline V gene sequence: CDR1 LGHDT, CDR2 YNNKEL (reference sequence). The CDR3 spells CASSQETGRSTF. In DNA, the CDR3 is TGTGCCAGCAGCCAGGAGACAGGGCGATCTACGTTC.

The gene calls are TRBV6-5 and TRBJ2-7, with TRBD1 identical over 9 bases. Losses at the gene ends were 4 bases for V and 5 bases for J; bases not matched to a gene: 6. In germline, CDR1 is MNHEY, CDR2 SVGAGI. This CDR3 has 14 residues. In nucleotides, the CDR3 is TGTGCCAGCAGTTGGGACAGGGTGGTCGACGAGCAGTACTTC. Translation: CASSWDRVVDEQYF.

V is TRBV7-2 and J is TRBJ2-1; D is ambiguous. V lost 3 bases and J lost 8, with 5 bases in between. Germline loops: CDR1 SGHTA, CDR2 FQGNSA. The CDR3 is 11 amino acids. The CDR3 DNA sequence: TGTGCCAGCAGCTTTGCGGATGAGCAGTTCTTC. Translating gives CASSFADEQFF. Variable domain in full (rest from reference TRBV7-2 and TRBJ2-1): GAGVSQSPSNKVTEKGKDVELRCDPISGHTALYWYRQSLGQGLEFLIYFQGNSAPDKSGLPSDRFSAERTGGSVSTLTIQRTQQEDSAVYLCASSFADEQFFGPGTRLTVL.

This chain connects TRBV2 to TRBJ1-5; 9 bases are shared with TRBD1. The CDR3 covers 15 residues. Germline values: CDR1 SNHLY, CDR2 FYNNEI. The J segment lost 6 bases and the V segment lost 8 bases, leaving 11 bases of the junction unmatched. The CDR3 DNA reads TGTGCCAGCCGGGGTTTGGGACAGGGCATTCAGCCCCAGCATTTT. Translated, it gives CASRGLGQGIQPQHF.

This clone appeared once. Written as DNA, the CDR3 is TGTGCCAGCAGTAATCCCGGGACAGGGGACACCGGGGAGCTGTTTTTT. It encodes CASSNPGTGDTGELFF. The rearrangement uses TRBV28 and TRBJ2-2; 10 bases agree with TRBD1. There are 16 residues in the CDR3. The ends lost 5 bases at V and 3 bases at J; junction bases unmatched: 6. Germline V lookup: CDR1 MDHEN, CDR2 SYDVKM.